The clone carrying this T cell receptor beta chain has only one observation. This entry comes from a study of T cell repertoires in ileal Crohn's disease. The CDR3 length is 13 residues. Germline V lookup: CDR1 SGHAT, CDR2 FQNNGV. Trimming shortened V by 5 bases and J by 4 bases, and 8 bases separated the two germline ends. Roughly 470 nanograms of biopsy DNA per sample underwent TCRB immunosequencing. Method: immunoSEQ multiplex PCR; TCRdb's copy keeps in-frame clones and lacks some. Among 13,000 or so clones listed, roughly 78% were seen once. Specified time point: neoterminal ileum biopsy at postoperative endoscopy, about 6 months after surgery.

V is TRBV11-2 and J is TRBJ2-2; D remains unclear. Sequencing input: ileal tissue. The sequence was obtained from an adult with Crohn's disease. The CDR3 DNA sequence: TGTGCCAGCAGCGTAACGGGCACCGGGGAGCTGTTTTTT. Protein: CASSVTGTGELFF.